The subject of this entry is one T cell receptor beta chain. This entry comes from a study of human T cells and chemical hapten exposure. Unfractionated whole blood was the source from which total RNA was extracted. From the 5' RACE reads, TCRdb called clonotypes with MiXCR, one entry per CDR3 protein. The sample consists of under 100,000 distinct CDR3 sequences, 15% to 20% of them appearing once. The CDR3 runs 13 residues. The V gene lost 5 bases and the J gene lost 0 bases, with 8 bases spanning the gap. Germline assignment: CDR1 DFQATT and CDR2 SNEGSKA (reference sequence). The chain has TRBV20-1 and TRBJ1-5; D might be TRBD1 (5 bases). The source is a female donor in good health. This CDR3 reads CSASTDSNQPQHF. In DNA, the CDR3 is TGCAGTGCTTCGACAGATAGCAATCAGCCCCAGCATTTT.